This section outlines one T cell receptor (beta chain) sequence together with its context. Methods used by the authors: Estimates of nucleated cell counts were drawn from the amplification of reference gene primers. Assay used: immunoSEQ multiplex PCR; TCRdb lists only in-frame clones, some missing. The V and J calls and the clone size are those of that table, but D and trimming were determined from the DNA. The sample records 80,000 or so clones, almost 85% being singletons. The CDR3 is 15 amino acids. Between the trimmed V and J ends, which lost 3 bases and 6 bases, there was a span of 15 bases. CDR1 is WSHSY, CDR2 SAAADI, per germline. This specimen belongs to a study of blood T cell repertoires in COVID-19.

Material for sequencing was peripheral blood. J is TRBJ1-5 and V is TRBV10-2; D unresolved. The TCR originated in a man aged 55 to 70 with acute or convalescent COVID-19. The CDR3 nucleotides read TGCGCCAGCAGTGATTGGACCGTAGAGGGTCAGCCCCAGCATTTT. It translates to CASSDWTVEGQPQHF.